This T cell receptor (beta chain) was found in a study of OX40 agonist ivuxolimab in advanced cancers. Looking at the study overall: Patients were given ivuxolimab, an antibody that agonizes OX40 (CD134). Eligibility rules accepted prior anti-PD-1, anti-PD-L1 or anti-CTLA-4 therapy, and 40% had some. Study-level points and caveats: In the expanded peripheral T cells, antigen specificity was never determined.

Sequencing was performed with immunoSEQ multiplex PCR; in TCRdb, only in-frame clones are kept and a portion is missing. The repertoire includes 70,000 to 85,000 clones, approximately 90% of them detected once, and roughly 5% sits in the top ten. A note on this clone: Its target is unknown.

CDR1 and CDR2 from the germline V gene are SGHRS and YFSETQ. V trimming: 0 bases; J trimming: 1 base; junction bases outside the gene matches: 5. The CDR3 totals 16 residues. V is TRBV5-1 and J is TRBJ2-3; 7 bases agree with TRBD2. This clonotype was obtained from an adult with an advanced solid tumor such as melanoma, head and neck, liver or kidney cancer. Here the sequenced sample was CD4+ or CD8+ T cells sorted from blood, taken in a trial of the OX40 agonist ivuxolimab. CDR3 nucleotide sequence: TGCGCCAGCAGCTTGGGGGAGCGGGAAGGCACAGATACGCAGTATTTT. Amino acid sequence: CASSLGEREGTDTQYF. Using reference TRBV5-1 and TRBJ2-3 for the parts outside the CDR3, the full variable domain is KAGVTQTPRYLIKTRGQQVTLSCSPISGHRSVSWYQQTPGQGLQFLFEYFSETQRNKGNFPGRFSGRQFSNSRSEMNVSTLELGDSALYLCASSLGEREGTDTQYFGPGTRLTVL.